This entry lists 4 T cell receptor beta chains sequenced from one sample in a study of response to subunit inactivated influenza vaccine. TCRdb re-analysed the RT-PCR reads in MiXCR, keeping a single row per CDR3 protein. The table includes under 550,000 distinct CDR3 sequences, approximately 7.3% detected once. Sequenced here: PBMCs from blood, sampled around 2 years after vaccination. The receptors derive from a man aged 45 to 75 who received an inactivated influenza vaccine.

A few counts support this clonotype. The chain recombines TRBV20-1 with TRBJ2-7; 8 bases are shared with TRBD1. Per the germline V gene, CDR1 is DFQATT and CDR2 is SNEGSKA (reference sequence). The V segment lost 4 bases and the J segment 6 bases; nucleotides outside the gene matches: 11. This CDR3 comprises 14 residues. CDR3 region: CSAKRTGLTGEQYF. The CDR3 region has the DNA TGCAGTGCTAAGCGGACAGGGCTTACTGGCGAGCAGTACTTC.

This clonotype appeared many times. The chain couples TRBV12-3 or TRBV12-4 to TRBJ2-1; a weak D match, TRBD1 (6 bases). The V end was cut by 7 bases, the J end by 1 base, with 11 bases between. The CDR3 covers 14 residues. CDR3 amino acids: CASNLDRSYNEQFF. The DNA for the CDR3 is TGTGCCAGCAACTTGGACAGATCCTACAATGAGCAGTTCTTC.

This clonotype was seen repeatedly, ten times or more. Here the CDR3 reads CASSLPTWEDGEAFF. CDR3 nucleotide sequence: TGTGCCAGCAGCTTGCCAACCTGGGAGGACGGGGAAGCTTTCTTT. V usage is TRBV7-8 and J usage is TRBJ1-1; D gene uncertain. CDR1 is SGHVS and CDR2 is FQNEAQ in the germline V gene. The CDR3 has 15 amino acids. The V gene lost 3 bases and the J gene lost 8 bases, with 19 bases spanning the gap.

J is TRBJ2-4 and V is TRBV19, with a possible D match to TRBD1 (6 bases). CDR1 is LNHDA, CDR2 SQIVND, per germline (reference sequence). With 4 bases removed from V and 6 bases from J, the gap between germline ends came to 13 bases. The CDR3 covers 14 residues. CDR3 sequence reads: CASSSAGERNIQYF. Written as DNA, the CDR3 is TGTGCCAGTAGTAGCGCAGGGGAGAGAAACATTCAGTACTTC.